This TCR beta chain is drawn from a study of CD8 T cells in Susac syndrome. The study, taken as a whole, reports: The study conceded that relatively few individuals underwent its TCR sequencing and HLA analysis.

The CDR3 is 14 residues long. Germline V CDR1 and CDR2: WSHSY, SAAADI. Trimming took off 4 bases at V and 4 bases at J, with 14 bases between the two ends. About this clonotype: Its antigen is as yet unknown.

TCR beta sequencing was performed on blood CD8+ and CD4+ T cells. Both CD4+ and CD8+ T cells were negatively isolated, and TEMRA cells underwent FACS enrichment. When the RNA was reverse transcribed, random hexamers were used with an input of about 0.5 to 1 ug. immunoSEQ multiplex PCR amplified TCR beta CDR3 across 54 Vbeta, 13 Jbeta. TCRdb re-called the immunoSEQ multiplex PCR reads through MiXCR, storing one row per CDR3 protein. The sample consists of 70,000 to 100,000 distinct CDR3 sequences, just under 95% of them appearing once. This TCR was sampled from a human donor in good health. This chain uses TRBV10-2 with TRBJ2-7, with D uncertain. The material sequenced was CD8+ T cells from PBMCs. DNA of the CDR3: TGCGCCAGCAGTGTTGGAAGTGGTGGGTACGAGCAGTACTTC. Translation gives CASSVGSGGYEQYF.